Following are 27 T cell receptor beta chains from one sample sequenced in a study of blood T cell repertoires in COVID-19. The assay was immunoSEQ multiplex PCR, and TCRdb's table has in-frame clones only and misses some. Seen here are approximately 210,000 clones, roughly four fifths observed once, and the top ten hold roughly 8%. Material for sequencing was peripheral blood. Source of these receptors: a woman between 45 and 65 years old with active or convalescent COVID-19.

The chain combines TRBV6-5 with TRBJ2-7, with 9 bases aligning to TRBD2. The junction had 3 bases not matched to a gene; V was cut back by 2 bases and J by 4 bases. Germline V lookup: CDR1 MNHEY, CDR2 SVGAGI. CDR3 size: 14 residues. The CDR3 here is CASSYKRGAYEQYV. The CDR3 DNA reads TGTGCCAGCAGTTACAAGCGGGGGGCTTACGAGCAGTACGTC.

This clone has only one observation. The rearrangement joins TRBV5-4 to TRBJ2-3; 9 bases are a match to TRBD2. The CDR3 runs to 14 residues. The trim removed 5 bases at V and 4 bases at J, leaving 5 bases unmatched. Germline values: CDR1 SGHNT, CDR2 YYREEE (reference sequence). DNA of the CDR3: TGTGCCAGCAGACGGACTAGCGTAGCAGATACGCAGTATTTT. As protein: CASRRTSVADTQYF.

V and J are TRBV7-2 and TRBJ1-1, with D possibly matching TRBD1 (5 bases). The CDR3 covers 14 residues. Trimming shortened V by 1 base and J by 4 bases, and 10 bases separated the two germline ends. Germline CDR1 and CDR2: SGHTA and FQGNSA. CDR3 DNA sequence: TGTGCCAGCAGCTTAGTGGGAGGGGCCACTGAAGCTTTCTTT. As protein: CASSLVGGATEAFF.

This chain links TRBV24-1 with TRBJ2-6; D is perhaps TRBD2 (6 bases). This CDR3 region has 16 residues. Trimming pared 3 bases from V and 4 bases from J, leaving 12 bases between. Germline CDR1 is KGHDR and CDR2 is SFDVKD. The CDR3 protein is CATSDGVREGANVLTF. CDR3 bases: TGTGCCACCAGTGATGGGGTGCGGGAAGGGGCCAACGTCCTGACTTTC.

This chain uses TRBV10-2 with TRBJ2-5, with a possible D match to TRBD1 (5 bases). V was pared by 6 bases and J by 5 bases, with 13 bases between. CDR3 length: 13 residues. The germline gives CDR1 WSHSY, CDR2 SAAADI. The CDR3 nucleotides read TGCGCCAGCAGACCTTCCCCAGGGGAGACCCAGTACTTC. The encoded protein is CASRPSPGETQYF.

The chain employs TRBV28 and TRBJ1-4, with D perhaps matching TRBD1 (6 bases). The CDR3 extends over 16 amino acids. From germline, CDR1 is MDHEN and CDR2 SYDVKM. The V and J ends lost 3 bases and 6 bases respectively, with 17 bases between them. The CDR3 loop is CASSFLQGLRHEKLFF. The CDR3 bases are TGTGCCAGCAGTTTCCTACAGGGTCTCAGGCATGAAAAACTGTTTTTT.

V and J are TRBV7-9 and TRBJ1-2; D may be TRBD1 (6 bases). Germline lookup yields CDR1 SEHNR and CDR2 FQNEAQ (reference sequence). Trimming shortened V by 5 bases and J by 8 bases, and 21 bases separated the two germline ends. The CDR3 loop spans 15 amino acids. CDR3 region: CASSPRTVPSEGYTF. CDR3 nucleotides: TGTGCCAGCAGCCCGCGGACAGTTCCCTCAGAAGGCTACACCTTC.

The V gene is TRBV15, the J gene TRBJ2-1; TRBD2 matches at 7 bases. V lost 6 bases to trimming and J lost 3 bases; unmatched junction nucleotides: 8. The CDR3 contains 15 residues. Germline values: CDR1 LNHNV, CDR2 YYDKDF (reference sequence). This CDR3 is CATRQRDSVYNEQFF. The CDR3 bases are TGTGCCACCAGACAGCGGGATAGTGTCTACAATGAGCAGTTCTTC.

This clone was counted a few times. CDR3 nucleotides: TGTGCCAGCAGGGGGCCGGGTGCTTATTCACCCCTCCACTTT. Amino acids: CASRGPGAYSPLHF. The genes are TRBV6-5 and TRBJ1-6; D may be TRBD1 (5 bases). CDR3 length: 14 residues. Per germline, CDR1 MNHEY and CDR2 SVGAGI. V was pared by 6 bases and J by 8 bases, with 14 bases between.

The chain joins TRBV19 to TRBJ1-1; TRBD1 is a possible D gene (5 bases). Per the germline V gene, CDR1 is LNHDA and CDR2 is SQIVND (reference sequence). CDR3 length equals 11 residues. The germline V and J ends were trimmed by 5 bases and 10 bases, with 11 bases remaining between them. This CDR3 reads CASSSWRGAFF. DNA of the CDR3: TGTGCCAGTAGTTCGTGGAGGGGAGCTTTCTTT.

This chain connects TRBV19 to TRBJ1-4, with 7 nucleotides matching TRBD1. The CDR3 has 14 residues. Germline lookup yields CDR1 LNHDA and CDR2 SQIVND (reference sequence). The trim removed 4 bases at V and 4 bases at J, leaving 3 bases unmatched. CDR3 in DNA: TGTGCCAGTAGTAGGGACAGAAGTAATGAAAAACTGTTTTTT. Its translation: CASSRDRSNEKLFF.

V usage is TRBV10-1 and J usage is TRBJ2-5, with TRBD2 matching 10 bases. CDR3 size: 16 residues. Trimming at V came to 0 bases and at J to 3 bases, leaving 4 bases not matched to a gene. Germline V lookup: CDR1 WNHNN, CDR2 SYGVQD (reference sequence). This CDR3 reads CASSESSGRGKETQYF. CDR3 in DNA: TGCGCCAGCAGTGAGTCCAGCGGGAGGGGGAAAGAGACCCAGTACTTC.

This clone was detected only a few times. The gene calls are TRBV3-1 (or the pseudogene TRBV3-2) and TRBJ1-2; D possibly corresponds to TRBD1 (6 bases). Trimming took off 3 bases at V and 8 bases at J, with 19 bases between the two ends. This CDR3 spans 15 amino acids. Germline CDR1 is LGHDT and CDR2 is YNNKEL (reference sequence). The CDR3 sequence is CASSHRPDRPEGYTF. For the CDR3, the DNA is TGTGCCAGCAGCCACAGGCCCGACAGGCCAGAGGGCTACACCTTC.

Here the CDR3 reads CASSPSGYTDTQYF. The CDR3 nucleotides read TGTGCCAGCTCACCTAGCGGGTACACAGATACGCAGTATTTT. V usage is TRBV18 and J usage is TRBJ2-3; 7 bases agree with TRBD2. Germline loops: CDR1 KGHSH, CDR2 LQKENI. The CDR3 extends over 14 amino acids. The ends lost 3 bases at V and 2 bases at J; junction bases unmatched: 2.

J is TRBJ2-2 and V is TRBV5-1; 15 bases agree with TRBD2. The CDR3 extends over 17 amino acids. V gave up 7 bases and J gave up 1 base; unmatched junction bases: 5. Germline V gene sequence: CDR1 SGHRS, CDR2 YFSETQ. The CDR3 DNA reads TGCGCCAGCCGGACTAGCGGGGGGGCGTGGAACACCGGGGAGCTGTTTTTT. Protein sequence: CASRTSGGAWNTGELFF.

The chain uses TRBV7-8 and TRBJ1-6; TRBD1 aligns across 7 bases. Germline CDR1 and CDR2: SGHVS and FQNEAQ. The V segment lost 5 bases and the J segment 9 bases; nucleotides outside the gene matches: 7. CDR3 length: 14 residues. Written as DNA, the CDR3 is TGTGCCAGCAGCCCCGGGACAGACGCTTCACCCCTCCACTTT. Encoded protein: CASSPGTDASPLHF.

This chain joins TRBV7-2 and TRBJ1-1, with a possible D match to TRBD1 (5 bases). This CDR3 region has 14 residues. CDR1 SGHTA and CDR2 FQGNSA come from the germline V gene. Trimming removed 1 base at V and 3 bases at J, with 9 bases between. The CDR3 is CASSLGTIDTEAFF. CDR3 in DNA: TGTGCCAGCAGCTTAGGGACAATCGACACTGAAGCTTTCTTT. Using reference TRBV7-2 and TRBJ1-1 for the parts outside the CDR3, the full variable domain is GAGVSQSPSNKVTEKGKDVELRCDPISGHTALYWYRQSLGQGLEFLIYFQGNSAPDKSGLPSDRFSAERTGGSVSTLTIQRTQQEDSAVYLCASSLGTIDTEAFFGQGTRLTVV.

The V and J genes are TRBV28 and TRBJ1-2; 9 nucleotides match TRBD1. CDR3 length: 15 amino acids. The germline V gene encodes CDR1 MDHEN and CDR2 SYDVKM. J was trimmed by 8 bases and V by 2 bases; bases with no gene match: 9. The CDR3 sequence: CASSLGTGTRGGYTF. CDR3 DNA: TGTGCCAGCAGTTTAGGGACAGGGACTCGAGGGGGCTACACCTTC.

The chain has TRBV2 and TRBJ2-6; 9 bases match TRBD1. The CDR3 is 16 amino acids. Germline CDR1 is SNHLY and CDR2 is FYNNEI. With 11 bases clipped from V and 0 bases from J, the junction kept 8 bases outside the gene matches. The CDR3 sequence: CAPTRDRVSGANVLTF. In DNA form, the CDR3 reads TGTGCCCCCACCAGGGACAGGGTCTCTGGGGCCAACGTCCTGACTTTC.

The V gene is TRBV5-1, the J gene TRBJ2-1; D is unresolved. Trimming stripped 5 bases from V and 1 base from J, with 10 bases between. CDR1 and CDR2 from the germline V gene are SGHRS and YFSETQ. The CDR3 length is 14 residues. CDR3: CASRSQQSYNEQFF. The CDR3 nucleotides read TGCGCCAGCAGGAGTCAACAGTCCTACAATGAGCAGTTCTTC.

Written as DNA, the CDR3 is TGTGCCAGCAGCGTCTTCCCGGGGGAGACCCAGTACTTC. Its translation is CASSVFPGETQYF. The chain couples TRBV9 to TRBJ2-5; D perhaps matches TRBD2 (5 bases). This CDR3 has 13 amino acids. V was clipped by 2 bases and J by 5 bases, with 10 bases between them. Per germline, CDR1 SGDLS and CDR2 YYNGEE.

This sequence joins TRBV9 and TRBJ1-2, with TRBD1 matching 7 bases. The V gene end was trimmed by 3 bases and the J gene end by 6 bases; junction bases not matched to a gene: 8. This CDR3 is 14 amino acids long. Germline lookup yields CDR1 SGDLS and CDR2 YYNGEE. The CDR3 nucleotides are TGTGCCAGCAGCGCGGGGACAGCGGCCGATGGCTACACCTTC. This translates into CASSAGTAADGYTF.

This sequence joins TRBV19 and TRBJ1-1; D not resolved. CDR3 length: 13 amino acids. Deletions cut 4 bases from V and 4 bases from J, with 10 bases between. Germline V CDR1 and CDR2: LNHDA, SQIVND (reference sequence). CDR3 DNA sequence: TGTGCCAGTAGTAGAACAGTAGGCACTGAAGCTTTCTTT. Its protein is CASSRTVGTEAFF.

The chain has TRBV5-6 and TRBJ2-5, with 11 positions matching TRBD2. The germline V gene has CDR1 SGHDT and CDR2 YYEEEE. Unmatched junction bases numbered 11, after V lost 0 bases and J lost 4 bases. The CDR3 has 18 amino acids. CDR3 bases: TGTGCCAGCAGCTTGGCCCAGCTAGCGGGGGGCGGTGTAGAGACCCAGTACTTC. Its protein is CASSLAQLAGGGVETQYF.

This chain joins TRBV10-3 and TRBJ2-7; 12 bases are shared with TRBD2. Germline trimming cut 5 bases from V and 2 bases from J; bases unmatched to any gene: 4. Germline lookup yields CDR1 ENHRY and CDR2 SYGVKD. CDR3 length equals 15 residues. CDR3: CAISRTSGGTYEQYV. CDR3 DNA: TGTGCCATCAGTCGTACTAGCGGGGGGACCTACGAGCAGTACGTC.

This chain joins TRBV3-1 (or the pseudogene TRBV3-2) and TRBJ1-2, with D hard to call. Per the germline V gene, CDR1 is LGHDT and CDR2 is YNNKEL (reference sequence). V lost 4 bases and J 2 bases, leaving 8 bases between the germline ends. The CDR3 is 13 residues long. CDR3 sequence reads: CASSRGQNYGYTF. CDR3 nucleotides: TGTGCCAGCAGCCGCGGCCAAAACTATGGCTACACCTTC.

The chain employs TRBV5-1 and TRBJ2-3; 8 nucleotides match TRBD1. The CDR3 is made up of 16 amino acids. CDR1 is SGHRS, CDR2 YFSETQ, per germline. The V gene end was trimmed by 4 bases and the J gene end by 1 base; junction bases not matched to a gene: 8. For the CDR3, the DNA is TGCGCCAGCAGCGGACCTGACAGGGGTGGCACAGATACGCAGTATTTT. This gives the protein CASSGPDRGGTDTQYF.